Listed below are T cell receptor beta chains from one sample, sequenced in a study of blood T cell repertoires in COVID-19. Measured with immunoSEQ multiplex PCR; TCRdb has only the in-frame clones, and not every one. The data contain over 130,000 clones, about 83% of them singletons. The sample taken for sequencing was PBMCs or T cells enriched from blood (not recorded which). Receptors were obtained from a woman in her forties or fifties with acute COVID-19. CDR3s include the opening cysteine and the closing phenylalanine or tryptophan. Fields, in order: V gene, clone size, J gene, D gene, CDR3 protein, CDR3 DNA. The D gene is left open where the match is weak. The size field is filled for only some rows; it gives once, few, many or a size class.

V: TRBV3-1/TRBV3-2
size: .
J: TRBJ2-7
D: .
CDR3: CASSRHYEQYF
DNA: TGTGCCAGCAGCCGACACTACGAGCAGTACTTC

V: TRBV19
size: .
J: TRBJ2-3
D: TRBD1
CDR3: CASSGTVTDTQYF
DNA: TGTGCCTCTTCGGGGACAGTCACAGATACGCAGTATTTT

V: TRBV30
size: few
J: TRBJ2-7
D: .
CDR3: CAWSYGNGYEQYF
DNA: TGTGCCTGGAGTTACGGGAATGGCTACGAGCAGTACTTC

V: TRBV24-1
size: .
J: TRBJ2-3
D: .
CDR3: CATSEGGGANENTQYF
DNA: TGTGCCACCAGTGAAGGGGGGGGAGCGAACGAGAATACGCAGTATTTT

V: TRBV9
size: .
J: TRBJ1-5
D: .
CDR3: CASSAGGGPSNQPQHF
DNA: TGTGCCAGCAGCGCGGGCGGGGGGCCGAGCAATCAGCCCCAGCATTTT

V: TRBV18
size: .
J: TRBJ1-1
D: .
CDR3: CASSPKTTRGTTEAFF
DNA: TGTGCCAGCTCACCAAAAACTACCCGCGGGACGACTGAAGCTTTCTTT

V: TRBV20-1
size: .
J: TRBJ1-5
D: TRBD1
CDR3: CSASEGAWAGTKPQHF
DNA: TGCAGTGCTAGTGAGGGGGCGTGGGCAGGGACCAAGCCCCAGCATTTT

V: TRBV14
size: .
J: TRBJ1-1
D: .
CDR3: CASSQDGAARGTEAFF
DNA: TGTGCCAGCAGCCAAGATGGCGCAGCTAGGGGCACTGAAGCTTTCTTT

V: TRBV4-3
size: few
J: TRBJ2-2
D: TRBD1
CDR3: CASSQDVGQGHLGNTGELFF
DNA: TGCGCCAGCAGCCAAGATGTTGGACAGGGGCACCTGGGGAACACCGGGGAGCTGTTTTTT

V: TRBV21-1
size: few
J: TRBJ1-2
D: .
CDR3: CASSKPFHRAGYGYTF
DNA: TGTGCCAGCAGCAAACCTTTTCACAGGGCCGGCTATGGCTACACCTTC

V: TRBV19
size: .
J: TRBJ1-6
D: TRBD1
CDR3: CASSTGQGYNSPLHF
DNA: TGTGCCAGTAGTACTGGACAGGGTTATAATTCACCCCTCCACTTT

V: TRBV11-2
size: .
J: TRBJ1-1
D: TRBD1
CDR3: CASGAGTGATEAFF
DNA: TGTGCCAGCGGCGCCGGGACAGGGGCAACTGAAGCTTTCTTT

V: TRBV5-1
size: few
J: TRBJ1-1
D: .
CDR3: CASSSGTYNTEAFF
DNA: TGCGCCAGCAGCTCCGGGACATACAACACTGAAGCTTTCTTT

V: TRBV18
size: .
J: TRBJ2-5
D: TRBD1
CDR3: CASSPRDRPQETQYF
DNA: TGTGCCAGCTCACCCCGGGACAGACCACAAGAGACCCAGTACTTC

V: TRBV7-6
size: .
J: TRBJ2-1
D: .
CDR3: CASSLAFLSSYNEQFF
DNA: TGTGCCAGCAGCTTAGCATTCTTGAGCTCCTACAATGAGCAGTTCTTC

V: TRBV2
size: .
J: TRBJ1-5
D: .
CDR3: CASRIQNQPQHF
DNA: TGTGCCAGCAGGATACAGAATCAGCCCCAGCATTTT

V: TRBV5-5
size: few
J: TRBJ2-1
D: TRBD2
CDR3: CASGSGRDNEQFF
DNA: TGTGCCAGCGGAAGCGGGAGGGACAATGAGCAGTTCTTC

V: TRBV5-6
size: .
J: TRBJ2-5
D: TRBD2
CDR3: CASSPPHAGTSGRQTQYF
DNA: TGTGCCAGCAGCCCCCCCCACGCCGGGACTAGCGGGAGACAGACCCAGTACTTC

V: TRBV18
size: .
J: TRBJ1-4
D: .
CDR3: CASSPGAANEKLFF
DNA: TGTGCCAGCTCACCGGGGGCGGCTAATGAAAAACTGTTTTTT

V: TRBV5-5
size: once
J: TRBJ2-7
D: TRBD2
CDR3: CASSLTASGIREQYF
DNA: TGTGCCAGCAGCTTAACGGCTAGCGGGATTCGCGAGCAGTACTTC

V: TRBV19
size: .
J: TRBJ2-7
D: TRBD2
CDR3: CASSISASGTYEQYF
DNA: TGTGCCAGTAGTATTAGCGCTAGCGGGACCTACGAGCAGTACTTC

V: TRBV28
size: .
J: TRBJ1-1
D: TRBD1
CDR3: CASSSQGSTEAFF
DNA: TGTGCCAGCAGTTCACAGGGGAGTACTGAAGCTTTCTTT

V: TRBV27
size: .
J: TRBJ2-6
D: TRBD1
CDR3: CASRPGAGGGSGANVLTF
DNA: TGTGCCAGCAGGCCCGGGGCAGGGGGCGGATCTGGGGCCAACGTCCTGACTTTC

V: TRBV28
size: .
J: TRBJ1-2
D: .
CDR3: CASSVPGLNYGYTF
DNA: TGTGCCAGCAGTGTGCCGGGACTGAACTATGGCTACACCTTC

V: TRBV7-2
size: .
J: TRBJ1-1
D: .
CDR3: CASSPQSRVFF
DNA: TGTGCCAGCAGCCCCCAGAGCCGGGTTTTCTTT

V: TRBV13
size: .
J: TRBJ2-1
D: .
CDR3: CASRQRLPKENEQFF
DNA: TGTGCCAGCAGGCAACGACTCCCCAAAGAAAATGAGCAGTTCTTC

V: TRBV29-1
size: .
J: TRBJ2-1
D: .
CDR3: CSVVPGSDEQFF
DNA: TGCAGCGTTGTCCCAGGGTCCGATGAGCAGTTCTTC

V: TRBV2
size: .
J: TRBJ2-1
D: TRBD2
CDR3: CASSETSGRYEQFF
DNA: TGTGCCAGCAGTGAGACTAGCGGGAGATATGAGCAGTTCTTC

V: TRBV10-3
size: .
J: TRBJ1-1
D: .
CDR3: CAISVEKGDTMNTEAFF
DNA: TGTGCCATCAGTGTAGAAAAGGGGGACACCATGAACACTGAAGCTTTCTTT

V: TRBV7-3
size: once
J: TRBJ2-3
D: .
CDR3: CASSLGWTDTQYF
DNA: TGTGCCAGCAGCTTAGGCTGGACAGATACGCAGTATTTT

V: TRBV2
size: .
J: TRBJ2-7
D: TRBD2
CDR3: CASRGLAAYEQYF
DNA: TGTGCCAGCAGAGGACTAGCGGCTTACGAGCAGTACTTC

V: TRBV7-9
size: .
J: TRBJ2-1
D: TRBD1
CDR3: CASSSKTGTGVEQFF
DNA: TGTGCCAGCAGCTCAAAGACCGGGACAGGGGTTGAGCAGTTCTTC